These 25 T cell receptor beta chains came from one sample sequenced in a study of read filtering for tumor transcriptome and immune sequencing. From roughly 390 ng of RNA, a library with molecular barcoded alpha/delta and beta/gamma adaptors was made. A single record per CDR3 protein comes from TCRdb applying MiXCR to the reads. This sample has more than 100,000 distinct CDR3 sequences; 10% to 15% occur once, and the top ten carry about 11%. The sequenced sample consisted of a population of CD138-negative cells sorted from bone marrow. These receptors were collected from a donor at least 40 years old with multiple myeloma.

DNA for the CDR3: TGTGCCAGCAGCCAAGGGGCGTGGGAGACCCAGTACTTC. It is translated as CASSQGAWETQYF. The chain is built from TRBV14 and TRBJ2-5; the D is unclear. This CDR3 region has 13 residues. Germline-derived CDR1 and CDR2 are SGHDN and FVKESK. The V and J ends lost 1 base and 5 bases respectively, with 8 bases between them. The whole variable domain, filled in from reference TRBV14 and TRBJ2-5, reads EAGVTQFPSHSVIEKGQTVTLRCDPISGHDNLYWYRRVMGKEIKFLLHFVKESKQDESGMPNNRFLAERTGGTYSTLKVQPAELEDSGVYFCASSQGAWETQYFGPGTRLLVL.

There are many counts of this clonotype. The chain uses TRBV20-1 and TRBJ1-1; 8 positions agree with TRBD1. V lost 3 bases to trimming and J lost 2 bases; unmatched junction nucleotides: 8. This CDR3 has 15 amino acids. Germline V gene lookup returns CDR1 DFQATT and CDR2 SNEGSKA (reference sequence). The DNA of the CDR3 is TGCAGTGCTAGTTCCCGACAGGGGCTAAACACTGAAGCTTTCTTT. This gives the protein CSASSRQGLNTEAFF.

The chain links TRBV20-1 to TRBJ2-5, with D tentatively TRBD2 (5 bases). The V gene's germline CDR1 is DFQATT and CDR2 SNEGSKA (reference sequence). The CDR3 sequence is 12 residues long. The V end was cut by 3 bases, the J end by 3 bases, with 8 bases between. The CDR3 loop reads CSASRGKETQYF. In DNA form, the CDR3 reads TGCAGTGCTAGTCGGGGAAAAGAGACCCAGTACTTC.

This clonotype was found many times. V and J are TRBV24-1 and TRBJ2-1; weak D call: TRBD1 (6 bases). Germline-derived CDR1 and CDR2 are KGHDR and SFDVKD. Trimming cost V 9 bases and J 4 bases, with 6 bases left between them. The CDR3 contains 11 residues. The CDR3 loop reads CATGQYNEQFF. The CDR3 DNA reads as TGTGCCACCGGACAGTACAATGAGCAGTTCTTC.

This clonotype was seen at least ten times. This chain joins TRBV7-8 and TRBJ1-1; maybe TRBD1 (6 bases). Germline V gene data show CDR1 as SGHVS and CDR2 as FQNEAQ. V was clipped by 5 bases and J by 0 bases, with 10 bases between them. This CDR3 has 14 residues. The CDR3 loop is CASSPGQLNTEAFF. DNA for the CDR3: TGTGCCAGCAGCCCAGGACAGTTGAACACTGAAGCTTTCTTT.

This clonotype was observed many times. The rearrangement links TRBV6-5 to TRBJ2-3; a possible D gene is TRBD1 (5 bases). Germline CDR1 is MNHEY and CDR2 is SVGAGI. There are 15 residues in the CDR3. V dropped 1 base and J dropped 6 bases, with 14 bases sitting between them. CDR3 sequence reads: CASSYWGGPQDTQYF. As DNA, the CDR3 is TGTGCCAGCAGTTACTGGGGCGGTCCTCAGGATACGCAGTATTTT.

V is TRBV7-2 and J is TRBJ2-7, with D possibly matching TRBD1 (5 bases). Germline CDR1 is SGHTA and CDR2 is FQGNSA. V lost 7 bases and J lost 10, with 17 bases in between. The CDR3 has 12 residues. CDR3 DNA sequence: TGTGCCAGCACCAACTTTAAGGACACACAGTACTTC. This translates into CASTNFKDTQYF.

The sample holds a few counts of this clonotype. In DNA, the CDR3 is TGTGCCAGCAGCCCTTCCGGACTAGCGGGAGAAGAGACCCAGTACTTC. Translation: CASSPSGLAGEETQYF. V gene TRBV11-3 combines with J gene TRBJ2-5; 13 bases are a match to TRBD2. Unmatched junction bases numbered 6, after V lost 5 bases and J lost 3 bases. The CDR3 has 16 residues. Germline V gene sequence: CDR1 SGHNT, CDR2 YENEEA. Full variable domain (outside the CDR3, taken from reference TRBV11-3 and TRBJ2-5): EAGVVQSPRYKIIEKKQPVAFWCNPISGHNTLYWYLQNLGQGPELLIRYENEEAVDDSQLPKDRFSAERLKGVDSTLKIQPAELGDSAVYLCASSPSGLAGEETQYFGPGTRLLVL.

This clonotype turned up a few times. The chain is built from TRBV10-3 and TRBJ2-3; 7 bases match TRBD2. The CDR3 loop spans 15 amino acids. Per germline, CDR1 ENHRY and CDR2 SYGVKD. Unmatched junction bases numbered 4, after V lost 4 bases and J lost 0 bases. CDR3 nucleotide sequence: TGTGCCATCAGTGGTGGGGGAGGGAGCACAGATACGCAGTATTTT. Amino acid sequence: CAISGGGGSTDTQYF.

The chain joins TRBV18 to TRBJ2-3, with TRBD1 identical over 9 bases. The CDR3 is 17 residues long. CDR1 and CDR2 (germline): KGHSH, LQKENI. With 3 bases clipped from V and 7 bases from J, the junction kept 14 bases outside the gene matches. The CDR3 DNA sequence: TGTGCCAGCTCACCGAGGTCAGCAACAGGGGGCGCAAATACGCAGTATTTT. This encodes CASSPRSATGGANTQYF.

This chain links TRBV2 with TRBJ2-5, with D possibly being TRBD1 (5 bases). Trimming stripped 2 bases from V and 3 bases from J, with 13 bases between. This CDR3 contains 15 residues. Germline CDR1 is SNHLY and CDR2 is FYNNEI. The CDR3: CASSERRGGKETQYF. Here the CDR3 DNA reads TGTGCCAGCAGTGAAAGAAGGGGCGGCAAAGAGACCCAGTACTTC.

For this clonotype: A read error may produce the germline difference seen at one junction end. The chain couples TRBV14 to TRBJ2-1, with TRBD1 as a possible D gene (5 bases). The length of the CDR3 is 13 residues. Per the germline V gene, CDR1 is SGHDN and CDR2 is FVKESK. The CDR3: CASSRQINNEQFF. For the CDR3, the DNA is TGTGCCAGCAGCCGACAGATTAACAACGAGCAGTTCTTC. The full variable domain, its missing parts supplied by reference TRBV14 and TRBJ2-1, is EAGVTQFPSHSVIEKGQTVTLRCDPISGHDNLYWYRRVMGKEIKFLLHFVKESKQDESGMPNNRFLAERTGGTYSTLKVQPAELEDSGVYFCASSRQINNEQFFGPGTRLTVL.

This clonotype showed up many times. A junction boundary mismatches the germline segment, possibly from a read error. The genes are TRBV7-7 and TRBJ1-4; D ambiguous. Germline CDR1 reads SSHAT; CDR2 reads FNYEAQ (reference sequence). There are 14 residues in the CDR3. CDR3 in amino acids: CASSNRQSNEKLFF. As DNA, the CDR3 is TGTGCTAGCAGTAACCGGCAGAGCAATGAAAAACTGTTTTTT.

This clonotype was seen many times. The chain uses TRBV11-3 and TRBJ2-2; no reliable D call. The V and J ends lost 2 bases and 3 bases respectively, with 7 bases between them. Germline V gives CDR1 SGHNT, CDR2 YENEEA. The CDR3 length is 14 residues. In DNA form, the CDR3 reads TGTGCCAGCAGCTTAAACAGAGACACCGGGGAGCTGTTTTTT. Translated: CASSLNRDTGELFF.

This clonotype was picked up a small number of times. One base away lies a much larger clone, so this may be a sequencing read error. The J gene is TRBJ1-4, the V gene TRBV12-3 or TRBV12-4; D not certain. The CDR3 has 12 residues. Trimming cost V 6 bases and J 10 bases, with 12 bases left between them. The CDR3 DNA reads TGTGCCAGCAGACGACGAGTTGGAAAACTGTTTTTT. This sequence encodes CASRRRVGKLFF.

A note on this clonotype: Just one base apart from a much larger clone, this may be a read error. This CDR3 fails to terminate in the conserved phenylalanine or tryptophan, so it likely reflects a read error. This sequence joins TRBV28 and TRBJ2-3; 11 bases are shared with TRBD2. V trimming: 4 bases; J trimming: 4 bases; junction bases outside the gene matches: 4. This CDR3 is built from 15 residues. Looked up from germline, CDR1 is MDHEN and CDR2 is SYDVKM. CDR3 in DNA: TGTGCCAGCAGTTCCACTAGCGGGAGAGCAGATACGCAGTATCTT. It codes for CASSSTSGRADTQYL.

There are a few counts of this clonotype. The V call is TRBV19, the J call TRBJ2-2, with a possible D match to TRBD1 (5 bases). The ends were cut back, 5 bases at V and 5 bases at J, with 15 bases in the middle. Germline CDR1 reads LNHDA; CDR2 reads SQIVND (reference sequence). CDR3 size: 15 residues. The CDR3 region is CASSLLNQGTGELFF. The CDR3 DNA reads as TGTGCCAGTAGTCTATTAAACCAGGGAACCGGGGAGCTGTTTTTT.

This clonotype was detected ten times or more. The V and J genes are TRBV29-1 and TRBJ2-3; D is unresolved. This CDR3 region has 12 residues. V was trimmed by 4 bases and J by 0 bases, leaving 5 bases between them. Looked up from germline, CDR1 is SQVTM and CDR2 is ANQGSEA. CDR3 DNA sequence: TGCAGCGTTGTGGACAGCACAGATACGCAGTATTTT. Protein product: CSVVDSTDTQYF.

The table lists this clonotype with many counts. J is TRBJ2-5 and V is TRBV3-1, with 9 bases lining up with TRBD1. V was pared by 4 bases and J by 5 bases, with 2 bases of the junction left unmatched. The CDR3 loop spans 13 amino acids. Per germline, CDR1 LGHDT and CDR2 YNNKEL (reference sequence). The CDR3 DNA is TGTGCCAGCAGCCCTGGGACAGGGGAGACCCAGTACTTC. Its protein product is CASSPGTGETQYF.

This clonotype was seen ten or more times. This chain links TRBV7-9 with TRBJ1-4, with no clear D. V was shortened by 4 bases and J by 10 bases, with 19 bases between the two germline ends. Per germline, CDR1 SEHNR and CDR2 FQNEAQ (reference sequence). There are 15 residues in the CDR3. CDR3 DNA sequence: TGTGCCAGCAGCTCAACCACCACGAACCTACTAAAACTGTTTTTT. Its protein is CASSSTTTNLLKLFF.

Regarding this clonotype: Since a much larger clone is just one base distant, this may be a read error. This CDR3 reads CASSLGTGLSNQSQHF. CDR3 nucleotides: TGTGCCAGCAGTTTAGGAACGGGGCTTAGCAATCAGTCCCAGCATTTT. The rearrangement joins TRBV27 to TRBJ1-5, with D tentatively TRBD1 (5 bases). The V gene's germline CDR1 is MNHEY and CDR2 SMNVEV (reference sequence). The CDR3 runs 16 residues.

This clonotype was recorded many times. V and J are TRBV9 and TRBJ2-1; unclear D gene. The CDR3 is made up of 17 amino acids. V was cut by 3 bases and J by 2 bases, with 18 bases left in between. Germline CDR1 and CDR2: SGDLS and YYNGEE. As DNA, the CDR3 is TGTGCCAGCAGCGACGCGGACCAAGCGATAACCTACAATGAGCAGTTCTTC. It codes for CASSDADQAITYNEQFF. The full variable domain, its missing parts supplied by reference TRBV9 and TRBJ2-1, is DSGVTQTPKHLITATGQRVTLRCSPRSGDLSVYWYQQSLDQGLQFLIQYYNGEERAKGNILERFSAQQFPDLHSELNLSSLELGDSALYFCASSDADQAITYNEQFFGPGTRLTVL.

In this sample, this clonotype turned up many times. The rearrangement uses TRBV10-2 and TRBJ2-7; the match to TRBD1 covers 7 bases. The CDR3 loop spans 14 amino acids. The V gene's germline CDR1 is WSHSY and CDR2 SAAADI. With 7 bases clipped from V and 5 bases from J, the junction kept 11 bases outside the gene matches. The CDR3 DNA reads as TGCGCCAGCACCTCACCGGGACAGAAGAACGAGCAGTACTTC. Translating gives CASTSPGQKNEQYF.

This clonotype was observed many times. This chain links TRBV7-9 with TRBJ2-3; 8 nucleotides line up with TRBD2. This CDR3 is 16 amino acids long. Germline CDR1 SEHNR, CDR2 FQNEAQ (reference sequence). With 5 bases clipped from V and 0 bases from J, the junction kept 7 bases outside the gene matches. The CDR3 region has the DNA TGTGCCAGCAGCCCCCCGGGACTAGGAAGCACAGATACGCAGTATTTT. Its translation: CASSPPGLGSTDTQYF. The full variable domain, rest sourced from reference TRBV7-9 and TRBJ2-3, is DTGVSQNPRHKITKRGQNVTFRCDPISEHNRLYWYRQTLGQGPEFLTYFQNEAQLEKSRLLSDRFSAERPKGSFSTLEIQRTEQGDSAMYLCASSPPGLGSTDTQYFGPGTRLTVL.

This clonotype was seen at least ten times. This chain links TRBV6-6 with TRBJ2-7, with D unclear. This CDR3 contains 14 residues. The germline V and J ends were trimmed by 6 bases and 1 base, with 13 bases remaining between them. Germline-derived CDR1 and CDR2 are MNHNY and SVGAGI (reference sequence). CDR3 loop: CASSSPTSSYEQYF. DNA for the CDR3: TGTGCCAGCAGCTCGCCGACATCTTCCTACGAGCAGTACTTC.